This TCR beta chain emerged from a study of T cells in Graves' hyperthyroidism and ophthalmopathy. Template material for amplifying TCR beta CDR3 regions consisted of RNA transcripts. Carried out on the TCR CDR3, a first-round RT-PCR used the HTBI primer set. TCRdb ran MiXCR on the multiplex PCR reads and lists one entry per CDR3 protein. The sample contains about 210,000 distinct CDR3 sequences, over 15% of which appear only once. Across 18 months, stable Graves' hyperthyroidism was marked by no progression to ophthalmopathy. The clonotype originates from a middle-aged man with Graves' hyperthyroidism. The source material was blood.

CDR3 nucleotide sequence: TGTGCCAGCAGCTTAGGGGGGATGGATTACGAGCAGTACTTC. Translated, it gives CASSLGGMDYEQYF. The V and J genes are TRBV13 and TRBJ2-7, with D unclear. The ends were cut back, 0 bases at V and 4 bases at J, with 10 bases in the middle. This CDR3 contains 14 residues. CDR1 PRHDT and CDR2 FYEKMQ come from the germline V gene (reference sequence).